One sample yielded the 27 T cell receptor beta chains listed below, sequenced in a study of shared clonotypes between healthy human individuals. Clones were read by immunoSEQ multiplex PCR, and TCRdb kept only the in-frame ones, dropping some. Of 650,000 to 700,000 clones in the sample, 90% were seen once. Sequences were obtained from memory CD8+ T cells from PBMCs. The subset is: CD45RO+ cells pooled with CCR7-negative TemRA cells. The receptors shown here come from a man aged 18-30 years in good health. Some clones in this sample may be carry-over from other donors' samples.

The chain combines TRBV4-3 with TRBJ2-7; a possible D gene is TRBD2 (6 bases). Trimming cost V 5 bases and J 4 bases, with 15 bases left between them. CDR1 and CDR2 from the germline V gene are LGHNA and YSLEER. This CDR3 has 14 residues. DNA for the CDR3: TGCGCCAGCAGCTATCGACTAGTCAGTTACGAGCAGTACTTC. Protein product: CASSYRLVSYEQYF.

V and J are TRBV13 and TRBJ2-1, with 13 bases identical to TRBD2. The CDR3 is 18 residues long. From germline, CDR1 is PRHDT and CDR2 FYEKMQ (reference sequence). V lost 5 bases to trimming and J lost 2 bases; unmatched junction nucleotides: 9. Here the CDR3 reads CASSPGLAGASPYNEQFF. CDR3 coding DNA: TGTGCCAGCAGCCCAGGACTAGCGGGAGCTTCACCCTACAATGAGCAGTTCTTC.

V usage is TRBV19 and J usage is TRBJ2-7, with D tentatively TRBD1 (6 bases). Germline CDR1 is LNHDA and CDR2 is SQIVND (reference sequence). Trimming removed 6 bases from V and 6 bases from J, with 15 bases in between. This CDR3 region has 13 residues. The CDR3 sequence: CASRKQGGFEQYF. The CDR3 DNA reads TGTGCCAGTAGGAAACAGGGCGGTTTCGAGCAGTACTTC.

DNA for the CDR3: TGTGCCTGGAGTGTGCAAGGCAGACCCTACTATGGCTACACCTTC. This codes for CAWSVQGRPYYGYTF. This chain connects TRBV30 to TRBJ1-2; D gene ambiguous. The CDR3 runs 15 residues. The germline V gene has CDR1 GTSNPN and CDR2 SVGIG (reference sequence). The germline V and J ends were trimmed by 0 bases and 3 bases, with 14 bases remaining between them.

The chain recombines TRBV7-2 with TRBJ2-3; D may correspond to TRBD1 or TRBD2 (5 bases each). The CDR3 is 15 amino acids. V lost 2 bases to trimming and J lost 2 bases, with 11 bases between them. CDR1 is SGHTA, CDR2 FQGNSA, per germline. CDR3 region: CASSLWGRATDTQYF. The CDR3 DNA reads TGTGCCAGCAGCTTATGGGGGAGAGCCACAGATACGCAGTATTTT.

The genes are TRBV27 and TRBJ2-7; D is unresolved. This CDR3 has 14 amino acids. Trimming pared 2 bases from V and 3 bases from J, leaving 11 bases between. Germline values: CDR1 MNHEY, CDR2 SMNVEV (reference sequence). The CDR3 sequence: CASSLRGSFYEQYF. CDR3 DNA sequence: TGTGCCAGCAGTTTACGAGGTAGTTTCTACGAGCAGTACTTC.

V is TRBV14 and J is TRBJ2-1, with 7 bases identical to TRBD2. Germline assignment: CDR1 SGHDN and CDR2 FVKESK. The CDR3 spans 15 residues. Trimming at V came to 1 base and at J to 7 bases, leaving 7 bases not matched to a gene. The chain's CDR3 is CASSQGTRALNEQFF. The CDR3 region has the DNA TGTGCCAGCAGCCAAGGGACTAGGGCTTTGAATGAGCAGTTCTTC.

The chain is built from TRBV19 and TRBJ2-1; D is ambiguous. V lost 1 base and J lost 0, with 7 bases in between. This CDR3 comprises 15 residues. Germline V lookup: CDR1 LNHDA, CDR2 SQIVND (reference sequence). The CDR3 region is CASSIGSTSYNEQFF. For the CDR3, the DNA is TGTGCCAGTAGTATAGGTTCTACCTCCTACAATGAGCAGTTCTTC.

The chain couples TRBV28 to TRBJ2-1; 16 bases are shared with TRBD2. Germline lookup yields CDR1 MDHEN and CDR2 SYDVKM. Trimming took 6 bases from V and 4 from J; bases not matched to a gene: 9. The CDR3 runs 18 residues. CDR3: CASRGTSGRVGPYNEQFF. The CDR3 DNA reads as TGTGCCAGCAGAGGGACTAGCGGGAGGGTAGGGCCTTACAATGAGCAGTTCTTC.

The chain combines TRBV11-2 with TRBJ2-1, with no clear D. This CDR3 contains 12 residues. From germline, CDR1 is SGHAT and CDR2 FQNNGV. V was shortened by 3 bases and J by 6 bases, with 6 bases between the two germline ends. The CDR3 sequence: CASSFNLNEQFF. The CDR3 nucleotides are TGTGCCAGCAGCTTTAATCTCAATGAGCAGTTCTTC.

The chain carries TRBV7-2 and TRBJ2-4, with TRBD2 identical over 7 bases. V lost 1 base to trimming and J lost 5 bases; unmatched junction nucleotides: 11. Per the germline V gene, CDR1 is SGHTA and CDR2 is FQGNSA. CDR3 size: 17 residues. The CDR3 is CASSLVPPGTNENIQYF. The CDR3 nucleotides read TGTGCCAGCAGCTTAGTTCCGCCCGGGACTAACGAAAACATTCAGTACTTC.

The J gene is TRBJ2-5, the V gene TRBV7-2, with 10 bases matching TRBD2. The CDR3 sequence is 13 residues long. The V gene's germline CDR1 is SGHTA and CDR2 FQGNSA. Trimming at V came to 5 bases and at J to 5 bases, leaving 2 bases not matched to a gene. CDR3 in amino acids: CASSNSGRETQYF. The CDR3 DNA reads as TGTGCCAGCAGCAATAGCGGGAGGGAGACCCAGTACTTC.

The chain has TRBV27 and TRBJ2-1; TRBD2 aligns across 9 bases. Per germline, CDR1 MNHEY and CDR2 SMNVEV (reference sequence). V lost 2 bases and J lost 2; bases outside the gene matches: 4. There are 16 residues in the CDR3. CDR3 sequence reads: CASSLRGGRAYNEQFF. CDR3 coding DNA: TGTGCCAGCAGTTTAAGGGGCGGGAGGGCCTACAATGAGCAGTTCTTC.

Here the CDR3 DNA reads TGTGCCAGCAGGACTAGCGGGAGGGCTTTCCACGAGCAGTACTTC. Amino acid sequence: CASRTSGRAFHEQYF. V gene TRBV27 combines with J gene TRBJ2-7; 14 positions agree with TRBD2. The CDR3 consists of 15 residues. Trimming cost V 6 bases and J 5 bases; bases outside gene matches: 6. CDR1 and CDR2 from the germline V gene are MNHEY and SMNVEV (reference sequence).

The chain recombines TRBV5-6 with TRBJ2-7, with unresolved D. CDR3 length equals 14 residues. The germline gives CDR1 SGHDT, CDR2 YYEEEE. Trimming pared 0 bases from V and 5 bases from J, leaving 12 bases between. CDR3 loop: CASSLGVLRDEQYF. The CDR3 region has the DNA TGTGCCAGCAGCTTGGGTGTTTTACGAGACGAGCAGTACTTC.

The rearrangement uses TRBV9 and TRBJ2-7, with D possibly called TRBD1 or TRBD2 (6 bases each). This CDR3 is 14 amino acids long. V lost 1 base to trimming and J lost 4 bases, with 12 bases between them. The germline V gene encodes CDR1 SGDLS and CDR2 YYNGEE. The CDR3: CASSVSGAGYEQYF. The DNA of the CDR3 is TGTGCCAGCAGCGTATCGGGGGCGGGGTACGAGCAGTACTTC.

V usage is TRBV5-5 and J usage is TRBJ1-1; 7 bases map to TRBD1. The CDR3 has 14 residues. Germline CDR1 reads SGHKS; CDR2 reads YYEKEE (reference sequence). Trimming took 3 bases from V and 6 from J; bases not matched to a gene: 8. The CDR3 coding sequence is TGTGCCAGCAGCTGGGAGACAGGGTGGGCTGAAGCTTTCTTT. Translation gives CASSWETGWAEAFF.

The chain is built from TRBV28 and TRBJ2-7, with 9 bases identical to TRBD2. This CDR3 has 18 amino acids. J was trimmed by 5 bases and V by 4 bases; bases with no gene match: 18. Germline V gene lookup returns CDR1 MDHEN and CDR2 SYDVKM. Written as DNA, the CDR3 is TGTGCCAGCAGTTCCCCTAAAATCAAGATAGCGGGAGACGACGAGCAGTACTTC. It codes for CASSSPKIKIAGDDEQYF.

The chain uses TRBV28 and TRBJ2-3; tentative D call: TRBD2 (6 bases). The CDR3 sequence is 16 residues long. The V end lost 6 bases, the J end lost 2 bases, and 18 bases lay between the germline ends. The germline V gene has CDR1 MDHEN and CDR2 SYDVKM. CDR3 DNA sequence: TGTGCCAGCAGCCCTGCACCGGAGGGTGTCACAGATACGCAGTATTTT. Translating gives CASSPAPEGVTDTQYF.

Of note for this clone: Distinct nucleotide sequences in the sample also encode this CDR3. This chain joins TRBV4-1 and TRBJ2-7; maybe TRBD2 (6 bases). Per the germline V gene, CDR1 is MGHRA and CDR2 is YSYEKL. There are 13 residues in the CDR3. Trimming removed 3 bases from V and 1 base from J, with 7 bases in between. The chain's CDR3 is CASSQGGSYEQYF. The DNA for the CDR3 is TGCGCCAGCAGCCAGGGGGGTTCCTACGAGCAGTACTTC.

The chain combines TRBV27 with TRBJ1-5, with a possible D match to TRBD1 (5 bases). This CDR3 region has 18 residues. Germline loops: CDR1 MNHEY, CDR2 SMNVEV (reference sequence). Trimming stripped 0 bases from V and 2 bases from J, with 17 bases between. CDR3 DNA sequence: TGTGCCAGCAGTTTATCGAATCGGCAGGGTGGGGGCAATCAGCCCCAGCATTTT. Its translation is CASSLSNRQGGGNQPQHF.

The J gene is TRBJ2-1, the V gene TRBV27; D not resolved. V was clipped by 0 bases and J by 2 bases, with 11 bases between them. CDR1 and CDR2 from the germline V gene are MNHEY and SMNVEV (reference sequence). This CDR3 comprises 16 residues. CDR3 in DNA: TGTGCCAGCAGTTTATCGAGGCCCCGACCCTACAATGAGCAGTTCTTC. Protein product: CASSLSRPRPYNEQFF.

The chain uses TRBV7-2 and TRBJ2-3, with TRBD2 as a possible D gene (6 bases). V lost 2 bases and J 4 bases, leaving 25 bases between the germline ends. CDR1 SGHTA and CDR2 FQGNSA come from the germline V gene. The CDR3 is made up of 19 amino acids. The DNA of the CDR3 is TGTGCCAGCAGCTTACGTTCGCCGGTTCTATGGCGGGAACCAGATACGCAGTATTTT. Its translation: CASSLRSPVLWREPDTQYF.

V is TRBV30 and J is TRBJ2-1; perhaps TRBD1 as D (6 bases). Germline V gene lookup returns CDR1 GTSNPN and CDR2 SVGIG (reference sequence). The CDR3 loop spans 14 amino acids. V lost 3 bases and J lost 5, with 14 bases in between. DNA of the CDR3: TGTGCCTGGAGCCAAGGGGGTCGTGACAATGAGCAGTTCTTC. Protein product: CAWSQGGRDNEQFF.

The V and J genes are TRBV7-9 and TRBJ2-7, with no clear D. This CDR3 comprises 15 residues. Deletions cut 5 bases from V and 1 base from J, with 15 bases between. Per germline, CDR1 SEHNR and CDR2 FQNEAQ (reference sequence). This chain's CDR3 is CASSGSGPSSYEQYF. As DNA, the CDR3 is TGTGCCAGCAGCGGATCCGGGCCCTCGTCCTACGAGCAGTACTTC.

The V gene is TRBV27, the J gene TRBJ2-7, with D tentatively TRBD2 (5 bases). This CDR3 contains 15 residues. Germline CDR1 reads MNHEY; CDR2 reads SMNVEV (reference sequence). Trimming removed 2 bases at V and 0 bases at J, with 11 bases between. CDR3 loop: CASSLALASSYEQYF. The CDR3 DNA reads TGTGCCAGCAGTTTAGCCCTAGCCAGCTCCTACGAGCAGTACTTC.

J is TRBJ2-7 and V is TRBV6-5, with a weak D call TRBD2 (5 bases). The CDR3 extends over 13 amino acids. From germline, CDR1 is MNHEY and CDR2 SVGAGI. V was pared by 2 bases and J by 3 bases, with 8 bases between. The CDR3 coding sequence is TGTGCCAGCAGTTACACCGGGAACTACGAGCAGTACTTC. This sequence encodes CASSYTGNYEQYF.